The 3 T cell receptor beta chains reported below all come from one sample, sequenced in a study of blood T cell repertoires in COVID-19. TCRdb's copy holds only in-frame clones and misses some; the assay was immunoSEQ multiplex PCR. Of more than 200,000 clones in the sample, roughly four fifths were seen once. Sequencing was done on a sample of peripheral blood. These receptors were taken from a man in his forties or fifties with active or convalescent COVID-19.

This clone was counted between two and nine times. The chain employs TRBV7-9 and TRBJ2-2; 9 bases fit TRBD2. This CDR3 spans 17 amino acids. The ends lost 5 bases at V and 2 bases at J; junction bases unmatched: 9. Germline V CDR1 and CDR2: SEHNR, FQNEAQ (reference sequence). The CDR3 region has the DNA TGTGCCAGCAGCAAACCATTAGCGGGGGCTAACACCGGGGAGCTGTTTTTT. It encodes CASSKPLAGANTGELFF.

The rearrangement joins TRBV11-3 to TRBJ2-3; 7 bases line up with TRBD1. Germline V gives CDR1 SGHNT, CDR2 YENEEA. This CDR3 has 14 amino acids. The V and J ends lost 3 bases and 4 bases, in that order; junction bases with no gene match: 4. In DNA form, the CDR3 reads TGTGCCAGCAGCTTTGACGACAGGGCAGATACGCAGTATTTT. Its translation is CASSFDDRADTQYF.

The chain uses TRBV5-4 and TRBJ2-5; TRBD2 might be the D (6 bases). The germline CDR1 and CDR2 sequences are SGHNT and YYREEE (reference sequence). This CDR3 is 14 amino acids long. V shed 6 bases and J shed 3 bases, with 15 bases lying between them. The CDR3 here is CASNTGLNEETQYF. In DNA form, the CDR3 reads TGTGCCAGCAACACGGGACTGAATGAAGAGACCCAGTACTTC.